This T cell receptor beta chain was sequenced for a study of T cells in Graves' hyperthyroidism and ophthalmopathy (dated 2019 in TCRdb). Notes on the research overall: Peripheral blood samples were taken at the time of initial diagnosis, prior to any treatment. To identify TCR V-J signatures that set the groups apart, the researchers used a discovery cohort of roughly 100 patients, made up of about 44 with Graves' ophthalmopathy and approximately 57 with stable Graves' hyperthyroidism. TCR Vbeta CDR3 sequencing of roughly 140 peripheral blood samples (under 45 ophthalmopathy, 75 hyperthyroidism and approximately 17 progressor patients) is reported in the paper. After sampling, hyperthyroidism patients received methimazole starting at 30 mg daily, and ophthalmopathy patients received high-dose intravenous methylprednisolone. The study also compared thyroid tissue and blood T-cell repertoires from a handful of Graves' hyperthyroidism patients. The 95 to 100 discovery patients were divided at random into training and test sets in a 7:3 ratio. Prospective prediction of ophthalmopathy was tested in an independent validation cohort of some 20 hyperthyroidism patients and 17 patients who later progressed to ophthalmopathy. General findings and caveats noted by the study authors: Sample size was not statistically predetermined, and investigators were not blinded to group allocation. In validation, the model predicted progression to ophthalmopathy a median of about 6 months before onset, with approximately 71% sensitivity and about 75% specificity. Most expanded thyroid clonotypes (frequency above 0.001) were also detected in blood, a finding suggesting that blood repertoires may reflect thyroid immune responses. Ophthalmopathy was separated from stable hyperthyroidism by a 13 V-J signature model, with approximately 85% sensitivity and 81% to 83% specificity obtained in cross-validation and 80%/75% obtained in testing.

Ophthalmopathy patients had moderately to severely active disease, Clinical Activity Score of at least 3, NOSPECS grade of at least 4, and duration under 3 months. Patients with uncontrolled infections, other autoimmune diseases, pregnancy or lactation were excluded. Diagnoses were based on clinical symptoms, serum thyroxine and TRAb, thyroid ultrasound and orbital computed tomography. PBMCs were isolated from about 9.1 ml of fresh peripheral blood by Ficoll-Paque density gradient centrifugation. Total RNA was extracted using Trizol reagent, and RNA quality was assessed on an Agilent 2100 Bioanalyzer. This clonotype showed up just a few times. What antigen it recognizes has not been identified. Base quality data are lacking; no much larger clone is found one base away. The CDR3 contains 12 residues, cysteine and phenylalanine counted. The read is trimmed to its CDR3 DNA, 36 bases read in frame from base 1. Sequences SGHAT (CDR1) and FQNNGV (CDR2) are obtained from the germline V gene. From V the trimming removes 1 base and from J it removes 14 bases, while the gene matches leave 7 bases of the junction unaccounted for.

TCR beta CDR3 regions were amplified from RNA transcripts. A first-round RT-PCR of the TCR CDR3 used the HTBI primer set with the Qiagen OneStep RT-PCR kit. The libraries were constructed in a second round of multiplex PCR and then size-selected and purified. Libraries were sequenced paired-end with 100 bp reads on an Illumina HiSeq2000. Turning to the authors' computational methods: SOAPnuke was used to process the raw data, removing reads that contained adapters or uncalled bases, had a mean Phred below 15, or lacked an exact match to the constant primer or identifier. COPE v1.2.5 was used to merge the high-quality paired reads, and each unique nucleotide sequence was defined as a clonotype. MiTCR v1.1 was used to align the clonotypes against IMGT TRBV, TRBD and TRBJ reference segments. Only V-J combinations with frequency above 0.0001, covering approximately 99% of repertoires, were analysed. The TCS score was defined as the ratio of F50 (clonal expansion) to E x V (chaos), calculated using BLOSUM62-based TCRdist between CDR3 peptides within each V-J. Welch's t-statistics and random forest reduced some 510 V-J features to around 14, which were used in a naive Bayes classifier (R e1071). TCRdb handled the public reads itself, with Q25 trimming in fastp and clone calling in MiXCR, and kept productive beta chains. Identical CDR3 protein sequences are pooled into one entry, listed with their most common genes and DNA. Here the V and J calls rest on TCRdb's processing, not on the authors' analysis. The sample table contains more than 350,000 distinct CDR3 sequences; only one count was recorded for around 15% of them. Roughly 19% of the sample belongs to the ten largest clones.

Rearrangement joined TRBV11-2 to TRBJ1-2, with 7 bases in between that match TRBD1. This clonotype was sampled from a woman aged 60 to 75 with Graves' ophthalmopathy. Sequenced material: blood. The CDR3 sequence is CASSLGDRPCTF. In nucleotides, the sequence is TGTGCCAGCAGCTTAGGGGACAGACCGTGTACCTTC.